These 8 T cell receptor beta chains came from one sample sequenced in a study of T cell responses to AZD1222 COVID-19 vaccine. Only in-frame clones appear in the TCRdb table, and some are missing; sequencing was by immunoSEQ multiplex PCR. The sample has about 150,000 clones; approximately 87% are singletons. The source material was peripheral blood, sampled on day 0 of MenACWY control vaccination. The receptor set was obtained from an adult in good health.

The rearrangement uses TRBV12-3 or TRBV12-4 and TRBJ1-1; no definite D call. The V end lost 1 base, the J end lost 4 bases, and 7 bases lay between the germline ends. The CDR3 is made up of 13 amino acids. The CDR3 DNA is TGTGCCAGCAGTTTAGGTGGAGGCACTGAAGCTTTCTTT. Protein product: CASSLGGGTEAFF.

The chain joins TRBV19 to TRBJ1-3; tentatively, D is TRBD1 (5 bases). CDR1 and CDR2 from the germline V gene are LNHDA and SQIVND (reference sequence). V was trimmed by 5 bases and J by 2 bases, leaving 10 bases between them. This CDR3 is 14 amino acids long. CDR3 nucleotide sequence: TGTGCCAGTAGTCATCGAGGGGCTGGAAACACCATATATTTT. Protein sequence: CASSHRGAGNTIYF. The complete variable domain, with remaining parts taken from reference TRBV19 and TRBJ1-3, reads DGGITQSPKYLFRKEGQNVTLSCEQNLNHDAMYWYRQDPGQGLRLIYYSQIVNDFQKGDIAEGYSVSREKKESFPLTVTSAQKNPTAFYLCASSHRGAGNTIYFGEGSWLTVV.

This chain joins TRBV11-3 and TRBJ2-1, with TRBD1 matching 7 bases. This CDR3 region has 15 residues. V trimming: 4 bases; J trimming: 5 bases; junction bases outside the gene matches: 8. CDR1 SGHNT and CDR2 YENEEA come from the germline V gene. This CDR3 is CASSYRDRGNNEQFF. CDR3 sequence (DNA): TGTGCCAGCAGCTACCGGGACAGAGGAAACAATGAGCAGTTCTTC. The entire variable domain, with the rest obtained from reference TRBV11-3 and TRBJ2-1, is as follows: EAGVVQSPRYKIIEKKQPVAFWCNPISGHNTLYWYLQNLGQGPELLIRYENEEAVDDSQLPKDRFSAERLKGVDSTLKIQPAELGDSAVYLCASSYRDRGNNEQFFGPGTRLTVL.

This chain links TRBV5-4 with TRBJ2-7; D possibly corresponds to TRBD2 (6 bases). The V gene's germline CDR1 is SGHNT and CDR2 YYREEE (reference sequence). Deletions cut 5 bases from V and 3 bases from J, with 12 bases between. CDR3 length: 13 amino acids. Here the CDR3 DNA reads TGTGCCAGCAGTTCGGGACTCGACTACGAGCAGTACTTC. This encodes CASSSGLDYEQYF.

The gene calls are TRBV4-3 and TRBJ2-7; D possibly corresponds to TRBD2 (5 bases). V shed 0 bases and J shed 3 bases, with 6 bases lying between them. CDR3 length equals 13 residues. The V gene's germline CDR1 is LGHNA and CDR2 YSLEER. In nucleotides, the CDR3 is TGCGCCAGCAGCCAAGATCGGGACTACGAGCAGTACTTC. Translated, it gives CASSQDRDYEQYF.

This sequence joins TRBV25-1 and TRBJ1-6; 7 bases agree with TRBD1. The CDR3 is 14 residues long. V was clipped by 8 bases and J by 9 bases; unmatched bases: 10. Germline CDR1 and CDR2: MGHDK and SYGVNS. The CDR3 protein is CASQKTGVRSPLHF. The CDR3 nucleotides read TGTGCCAGCCAAAAAACAGGGGTGCGTTCACCCCTCCACTTT.

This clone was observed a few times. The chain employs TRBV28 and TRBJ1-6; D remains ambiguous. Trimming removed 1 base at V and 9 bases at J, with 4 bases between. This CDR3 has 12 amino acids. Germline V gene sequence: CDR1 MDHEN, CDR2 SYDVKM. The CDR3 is CASSLSTSPLHF. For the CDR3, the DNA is TGTGCCAGCAGTTTATCTACTTCACCCCTCCACTTT.

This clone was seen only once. In nucleotides, the CDR3 is TGTGCCATCAGTGGGGCCCCTAGGCTAGCGGGGCAGTACTTC. Amino acids: CAISGAPRLAGQYF. The chain uses TRBV10-3 and TRBJ2-7; 8 positions match TRBD2. From germline, CDR1 is ENHRY and CDR2 SYGVKD. The V segment lost 4 bases and the J segment 9 bases; nucleotides outside the gene matches: 11. This CDR3 contains 14 residues.